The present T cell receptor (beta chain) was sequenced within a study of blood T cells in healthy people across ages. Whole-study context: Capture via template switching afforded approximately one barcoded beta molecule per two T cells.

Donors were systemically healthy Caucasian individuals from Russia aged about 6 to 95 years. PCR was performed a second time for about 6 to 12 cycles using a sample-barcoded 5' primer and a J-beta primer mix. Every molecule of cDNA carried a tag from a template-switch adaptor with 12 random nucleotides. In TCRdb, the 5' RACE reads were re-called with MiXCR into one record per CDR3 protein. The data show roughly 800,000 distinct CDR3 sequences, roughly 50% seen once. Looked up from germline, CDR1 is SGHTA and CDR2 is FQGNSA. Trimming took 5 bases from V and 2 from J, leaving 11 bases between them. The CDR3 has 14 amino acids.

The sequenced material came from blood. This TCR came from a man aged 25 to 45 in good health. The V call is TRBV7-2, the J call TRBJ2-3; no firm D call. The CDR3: CASSVGPLTDTQYF. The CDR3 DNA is TGTGCCAGCAGCGTAGGTCCCCTCACAGATACGCAGTATTTT.